The 28 T cell receptor beta chains below all came from one sample that was sequenced in a study of cytotoxic CD8 clonotypes in ibrutinib-treated CLL. Sequencing used immunoSEQ multiplex PCR; TCRdb keeps in-frame clones, though not all of them. The sample lists 65,000 to 85,000 clones, over 65% occurring once. The source was PBMCs, collected after 24 months of ibrutinib treatment. Receptors were obtained from a human donor with chronic lymphocytic leukemia.

J is TRBJ1-5 and V is TRBV5-6, with TRBD1 matching 7 bases. The CDR3 contains 14 residues. The trim removed 3 bases at V and 4 bases at J, leaving 4 bases unmatched. Germline V gene data show CDR1 as SGHDT and CDR2 as YYEEEE. The CDR3: CASSSTGLNQPQHF. The DNA for the CDR3 is TGTGCCAGCAGCTCGACAGGGTTAAATCAGCCCCAGCATTTT.

The rearrangement uses TRBV9 and TRBJ2-1; D might be TRBD2 (5 bases). Trimming pared 7 bases from V and 9 bases from J, leaving 20 bases between. The CDR3 loop spans 14 amino acids. Germline V gene data show CDR1 as SGDLS and CDR2 as YYNGEE. CDR3 DNA sequence: TGTGCCAGCGACCCCGGGCCTCGCGGGCCTGAGCAGTTCTTC. Protein: CASDPGPRGPEQFF.

This chain joins TRBV19 and TRBJ2-1; TRBD2 agrees at 9 bases. The V segment lost 5 bases and the J segment 1 base; nucleotides outside the gene matches: 15. The CDR3 consists of 19 residues. CDR1 LNHDA and CDR2 SQIVND come from the germline V gene (reference sequence). The CDR3 is CASSPHRVAGVRSYNEQFF. The DNA for the CDR3 is TGTGCCAGTAGTCCCCATAGGGTAGCGGGAGTCCGATCCTACAATGAGCAGTTCTTC.

The V call is TRBV5-1, the J call TRBJ1-2, with D hard to call. The germline V gene has CDR1 SGHRS and CDR2 YFSETQ. The CDR3 covers 13 residues. Trimming removed 1 base at V and 4 bases at J, with 8 bases between. CDR3 loop: CASSLLSGYGYTF. The CDR3 coding sequence is TGCGCCAGCAGCTTGTTAAGTGGCTATGGCTACACCTTC. The full variable domain, with the rest looked up from reference TRBV5-1 and TRBJ1-2, is KAGVTQTPRYLIKTRGQQVTLSCSPISGHRSVSWYQQTPGQGLQFLFEYFSETQRNKGNFPGRFSGRQFSNSRSEMNVSTLELGDSALYLCASSLLSGYGYTFGSGTRLTVV.

The chain combines TRBV30 with TRBJ1-2; 12 bases line up with TRBD1. This CDR3 is 13 amino acids long. Germline V gene lookup returns CDR1 GTSNPN and CDR2 SVGIG (reference sequence). Trimming at V came to 8 bases and at J to 8 bases, leaving 9 bases not matched to a gene. The CDR3 is CARDRGLEGGYTF. The CDR3, as DNA: TGTGCCCGGGACAGGGGGCTCGAGGGGGGCTACACCTTC.

Remarks on this clone: The limits of the CDR3 on the DNA are not certain, so only TCRdb's listed CDR3 is given. This chain connects TRBV5-1 to TRBJ2-3; the DNA was not compared with TRBD1, the D call given in the table. Germline V gives CDR1 SGHRS, CDR2 YFSETQ. Counting both end residues, the CDR3 totals 14 amino acids. The CDR3 is CASILGTGTDTQYF.

The J gene is TRBJ2-3, the V gene TRBV23-1; D perhaps matches TRBD1 (6 bases). TRBV23-1 is assigned to the ORF class and has an uncertain function. This CDR3 has 15 residues. V lost 2 bases and J 1 base, leaving 10 bases between the germline ends. The CDR3 DNA follows: TGCGCCAGCAGTCAACACAGGGTTGGCACAGATACGCAGTATTTT. It translates to CASSQHRVGTDTQYF.

The chain has TRBV9 and TRBJ2-5; the D is unclear. V lost 4 bases to trimming and J lost 2 bases, with 15 bases between them. Germline assignment: CDR1 SGDLS and CDR2 YYNGEE. The length of the CDR3 is 15 residues. CDR3 nucleotides: TGTGCCAGCAGCCCAACAGACACCGCGCAAGAGACCCAGTACTTC. Translating gives CASSPTDTAQETQYF. The full variable domain, completed using reference TRBV9 and TRBJ2-5, is DSGVTQTPKHLITATGQRVTLRCSPRSGDLSVYWYQQSLDQGLQFLIQYYNGEERAKGNILERFSAQQFPDLHSELNLSSLELGDSALYFCASSPTDTAQETQYFGPGTRLLVL.

The rearrangement joins TRBV19 to TRBJ2-1; weak D call: TRBD2 (6 bases). The CDR3 consists of 13 residues. The germline V gene has CDR1 LNHDA and CDR2 SQIVND (reference sequence). V lost 5 bases, J lost 4 bases, and 9 bases lay in between. CDR3 protein: CASSLGGYNEQFF. DNA for the CDR3: TGTGCCAGTAGTTTGGGGGGTTACAATGAGCAGTTCTTC.

The chain is built from TRBV6-1 and TRBJ1-2, with a tentative D call TRBD1 (5 bases). Germline loops: CDR1 MNHNS, CDR2 SASEGT. Deletions cut 2 bases from V and 0 bases from J, with 10 bases between. The CDR3 length is 15 residues. The CDR3 loop reads CASSEIGTPNYGYTF. CDR3 in DNA: TGTGCCAGCAGTGAAATAGGGACCCCTAACTATGGCTACACCTTC.

This clone was seen a single time. The CDR3: CASSYGTSRGTDTQYF. In nucleotides, the CDR3 is TGTGCCAGCAGCTATGGGACTTCTAGGGGCACAGATACGCAGTATTTT. V usage is TRBV11-3 and J usage is TRBJ2-3; a possible D gene is TRBD2 (6 bases). V lost 4 bases to trimming and J lost 1 base, with 15 bases between them. CDR3 size: 16 residues. From germline, CDR1 is SGHNT and CDR2 YENEEA.

This sequence joins TRBV7-9 and TRBJ2-7; D possibly corresponds to TRBD2 (6 bases). The germline V and J ends were trimmed by 1 base and 3 bases, with 19 bases remaining between them. This CDR3 has 17 residues. Germline V lookup: CDR1 SEHNR, CDR2 FQNEAQ (reference sequence). The CDR3 loop reads CASSLVLSGSGGYEQYF. In DNA, the CDR3 is TGTGCCAGCAGCTTAGTTTTGTCGGGTAGCGGAGGCTACGAGCAGTACTTC. Variable domain in full (rest from reference TRBV7-9 and TRBJ2-7): DTGVSQNPRHKITKRGQNVTFRCDPISEHNRLYWYRQTLGQGPEFLTYFQNEAQLEKSRLLSDRFSAERPKGSFSTLEIQRTEQGDSAMYLCASSLVLSGSGGYEQYFGPGTRLTVT.

The genes are TRBV20-1 and TRBJ2-7, with D possibly TRBD1 on 6 matching bases. CDR1 is DFQATT and CDR2 is SNEGSKA in the germline V gene (reference sequence). This CDR3 has 11 residues. V was trimmed by 5 bases and J by 7 bases, leaving 12 bases between them. CDR3 sequence: CSAEQGSEQYF. For the CDR3, the DNA is TGCAGTGCTGAACAGGGATCAGAGCAGTACTTC.

This sequence joins TRBV6-5 and TRBJ1-1, with D possibly TRBD1 on 5 matching bases. Germline V gene sequence: CDR1 MNHEY, CDR2 SVGAGI. The CDR3 is made up of 13 amino acids. Trimming shortened V by 5 bases and J by 4 bases, and 11 bases separated the two germline ends. DNA for the CDR3: TGTGCCAGCAGTAAAAGAAGGGGCACTGAAGCTTTCTTT. Residues: CASSKRRGTEAFF.

This chain links TRBV6-5 with TRBJ1-6; TRBD1 aligns across 9 bases. The ends lost 0 bases at V and 13 bases at J; junction bases unmatched: 4. This CDR3 is built from 14 residues. The germline gives CDR1 MNHEY, CDR2 SVGAGI. The CDR3 sequence: CASSYSGQGSPLHF. The CDR3 DNA reads as TGTGCCAGCAGTTACTCGGGACAGGGTAGTCCCCTCCACTTT.

This rearrangement joins TRBV4-3 to TRBJ2-1; no clear D. The ends were cut back, 1 base at V and 2 bases at J, with 9 bases in the middle. In germline, CDR1 is LGHNA, CDR2 YSLEER. This CDR3 region has 15 residues. Here the CDR3 DNA reads TGCGCCAGCAGCCAAGCGGGTAGGACCTACAATGAGCAGTTCTTC. It codes for CASSQAGRTYNEQFF.

V usage is TRBV27 and J usage is TRBJ2-4; the D gene is possibly TRBD2 (5 bases). The germline V gene encodes CDR1 MNHEY and CDR2 SMNVEV (reference sequence). The V gene lost 2 bases and the J gene lost 7 bases, with 12 bases spanning the gap. CDR3 length equals 14 residues. CDR3 protein: CASSLRADGNIQYF. The CDR3 DNA is TGTGCCAGCAGTTTACGAGCGGACGGGAACATTCAGTACTTC.

The gene calls are TRBV10-3 and TRBJ2-5; 8 bases match TRBD2. The CDR3 runs 14 residues. From germline, CDR1 is ENHRY and CDR2 SYGVKD. With V trimmed by 6 bases and J by 5 bases, 8 bases remained unmatched. For the CDR3, the DNA is TGTGCCATCAGCGCAGGGACTAGAGGGGAGACCCAGTACTTC. This sequence encodes CAISAGTRGETQYF.

This clone turned up a few times. CDR3 sequence reads: CASTGTRNTEAFF. Here the CDR3 DNA reads TGTGCCAGCACCGGGACACGGAACACTGAAGCTTTCTTT. J is TRBJ1-1 and V is TRBV2; possibly TRBD1 for D (6 bases). The CDR3 extends over 13 amino acids. The germline V gene encodes CDR1 SNHLY and CDR2 FYNNEI. Trimming took off 7 bases at V and 1 base at J, with 10 bases between the two ends. Full variable domain (remainder filled in from reference TRBV2 and TRBJ1-1): EPEVTQTPSHQVTQMGQEVILRCVPISNHLYFYWYRQILGQKVEFLVSFYNNEISEKSEIFDDQFSVERPDGSNFTLKIRSTKLEDSAMYFCASTGTRNTEAFFGQGTRLTVV.

About this clone: Because the CDR3 is missing its conserved closing phenylalanine or tryptophan, this is likely a read error. The DNA is left out, because the CDR3 cannot be placed on it with certainty; the CDR3 is given as TCRdb lists it. V usage is TRBV14 and J usage is TRBJ2-7. The CDR3 has 8 amino acids, counting both end residues. The germline CDR1 and CDR2 sequences are SGHDN and FVKESK. CDR3 sequence reads: CASSPGPL.

The chain carries TRBV6-5 and TRBJ1-5; no definite D call. The V end was cut by 6 bases, the J end by 3 bases, with 15 bases between. The CDR3 extends over 15 amino acids. Looked up from germline, CDR1 is MNHEY and CDR2 is SVGAGI. CDR3 in amino acids: CASSSGSQPNQPQHF. CDR3 DNA: TGTGCCAGCAGCTCTGGAAGCCAGCCCAATCAGCCCCAGCATTTT.

The chain carries TRBV15 and TRBJ2-7; D is unclear. Trimming removed 4 bases at V and 0 bases at J, with 10 bases between. The CDR3 sequence is 14 residues long. Germline assignment: CDR1 LNHNV and CDR2 YYDKDF (reference sequence). Written as DNA, the CDR3 is TGTGCCACCAGCATGGACCGTCCCTCCTACGAGCAGTACTTC. It is translated as CATSMDRPSYEQYF.

CDR3 DNA sequence: TGTGCCAGCAGCTTAGGTGCGGGATTCAACTACGAGCAGTACTTC. Translation gives CASSLGAGFNYEQYF. J is TRBJ2-7 and V is TRBV7-2; D may be TRBD2 (6 bases). Trimming removed 1 base from V and 3 bases from J, with 13 bases in between. Germline assignment: CDR1 SGHTA and CDR2 FQGNSA. This CDR3 is built from 15 residues.

This clone has ten or more counts. J is TRBJ2-2 and V is TRBV15; D possibly corresponds to TRBD1 (6 bases). In germline, CDR1 is LNHNV, CDR2 YYDKDF (reference sequence). Trimming cost V 9 bases and J 3 bases, with 23 bases left between them. This CDR3 is 17 amino acids long. CDR3 in amino acids: CATRSTIQGSDTGELFF. Written as DNA, the CDR3 is TGTGCCACACGTTCAACAATACAGGGATCGGACACCGGGGAGCTGTTTTTT.

The V call is TRBV11-3, the J call TRBJ2-1; 14 nucleotides match TRBD2. The CDR3 is 19 amino acids. The ends lost 4 bases at V and 7 bases at J; junction bases unmatched: 15. Germline CDR1 SGHNT, CDR2 YENEEA. Written as DNA, the CDR3 is TGTGCCAGCAGCTCGCCGGGACTAGCGGGAGACCCAGGGGGTAATGAGCAGTTCTTC. It encodes CASSSPGLAGDPGGNEQFF.

The chain uses TRBV11-2 and TRBJ2-1; no reliable D call. This CDR3 is built from 12 residues. V was clipped by 2 bases and J by 7 bases, with 6 bases between them. CDR1 and CDR2 from the germline V gene are SGHAT and FQNNGV. In DNA form, the CDR3 reads TGTGCCAGCAGCTTAAACCGAAATGAGCAGTTCTTC. Its translation is CASSLNRNEQFF.

The chain links TRBV6-1 to TRBJ1-2; possibly TRBD1 for D (5 bases). The CDR3 totals 12 residues. Looked up from germline, CDR1 is MNHNS and CDR2 is SASEGT. V dropped 8 bases and J dropped 8 bases, with 15 bases sitting between them. This CDR3 is CASGTRLGGYTF. In DNA, the CDR3 is TGTGCCAGCGGGACGCGACTGGGGGGCTACACCTTC.

This clone was observed once. This chain uses TRBV27 with TRBJ2-1, with TRBD2 identical over 9 bases. With V trimmed by 3 bases and J by 7 bases, 10 bases remained unmatched. CDR3 length: 16 amino acids. The germline V gene encodes CDR1 MNHEY and CDR2 SMNVEV (reference sequence). The CDR3 region is CASSFRREGGGNEQFF. The CDR3 DNA follows: TGTGCCAGCAGTTTTCGGCGGGAGGGAGGAGGGAATGAGCAGTTCTTC.